This TCR beta chain was recorded in a study of a mutant IDH1 vaccine in newly diagnosed glioma. Study-level information: Patients got radiotherapy, temozolomide, or both beforehand, and most got both.

The time point denotes: week 47, end of study. Vaccine doses each comprised 300 ug of mutant IDH1 20-mer peptide, with topical imiquimod. Patients underwent eight vaccinations, which took place in weeks 1, 3, 5, 7, 11, 15, 19 and 23. Study-level findings and limits: Pseudoprogression showed no apparent link to changes in top peripheral T cell clonotypes.

Germline loops: CDR1 MRHNA, CDR2 SNTAGT. This CDR3 has 14 amino acids. V lost 3 bases to trimming and J lost 2 bases, with 9 bases between them. This clone was counted between two and nine times. The antigen remains undetermined. The data were produced by immunoSEQ multiplex PCR, yet TCRdb's version contains in-frame clones alone and is incomplete. This table has about 59,000 clones, around 83% appearing once. The rearrangement uses TRBV6-4 and TRBJ2-3; perhaps TRBD2 as D (6 bases). The source is a young man with glioma. Material: PBMCs, obtained from a glioma patient whose treatment included an IDH1 peptide vaccine. The chain's CDR3 is CASSEGTFTDTQYF. CDR3 coding DNA: TGTGCCAGCAGTGAAGGGACTTTCACAGATACGCAGTATTTT.